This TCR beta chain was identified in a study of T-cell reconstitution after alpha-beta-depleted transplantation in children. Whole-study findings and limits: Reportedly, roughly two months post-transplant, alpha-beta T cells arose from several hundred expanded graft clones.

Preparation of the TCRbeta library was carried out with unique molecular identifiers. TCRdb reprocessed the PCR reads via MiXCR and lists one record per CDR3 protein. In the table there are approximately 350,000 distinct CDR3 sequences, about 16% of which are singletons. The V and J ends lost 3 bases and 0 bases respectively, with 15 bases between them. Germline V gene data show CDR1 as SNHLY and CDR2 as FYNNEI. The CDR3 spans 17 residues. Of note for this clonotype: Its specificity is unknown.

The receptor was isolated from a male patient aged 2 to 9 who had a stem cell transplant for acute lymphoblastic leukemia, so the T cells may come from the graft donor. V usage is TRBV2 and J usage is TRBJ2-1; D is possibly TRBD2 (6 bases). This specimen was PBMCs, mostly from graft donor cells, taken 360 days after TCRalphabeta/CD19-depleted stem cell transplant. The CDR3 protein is CASSEVGLEISYNEQFF. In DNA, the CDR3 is TGTGCCAGCAGTGAGGTGGGACTCGAAATCTCCTACAATGAGCAGTTCTTC.